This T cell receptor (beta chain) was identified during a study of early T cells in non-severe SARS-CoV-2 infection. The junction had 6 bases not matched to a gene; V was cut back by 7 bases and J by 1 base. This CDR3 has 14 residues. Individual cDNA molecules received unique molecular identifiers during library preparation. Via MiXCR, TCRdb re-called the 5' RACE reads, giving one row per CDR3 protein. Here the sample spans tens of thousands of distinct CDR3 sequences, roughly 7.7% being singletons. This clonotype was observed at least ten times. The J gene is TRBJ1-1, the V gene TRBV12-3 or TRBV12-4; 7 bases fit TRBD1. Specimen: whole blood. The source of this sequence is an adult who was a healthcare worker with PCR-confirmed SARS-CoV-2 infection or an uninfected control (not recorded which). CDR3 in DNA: TGTGCCAGCAACGAGGACAGGAAGAACACTGAAGCTTTCTTT. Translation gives CASNEDRKNTEAFF.